This T cell receptor beta chain comes out of a study of CD8 T cells in ankylosing spondylitis. Regarding the study as a whole: Clones linked to disease, bearing a CD8+ phenotype, were relatively rare in peripheral blood. The study looked at matched synovial fluid samples from ankylosing spondylitis patients. Disease-linked clones were reported to be significantly enriched there. Made up of about eight highly homologous variants, a TCR beta motif appeared characteristic of ankylosing spondylitis blood.

Using its own MiXCR run on the 5' RACE reads, TCRdb lists one record per CDR3 protein. The table records about 140,000 distinct CDR3 sequences, more than 5.5% of them present only once. From germline, CDR1 is MNHNS and CDR2 SASEGT. The CDR3 contains 14 residues. The junction had 7 bases not matched to a gene; V was cut back by 9 bases and J by 3 bases. This clonotype was counted at least ten times. Its antigen is currently unknown. Specimen: blood, either unsorted or a sorted T cell fraction (not recorded which). The V call is TRBV6-1, the J call TRBJ2-3; 9 bases agree with TRBD1. The TCR sequence derives from a female donor with ankylosing spondylitis or in good health (not recorded which). This CDR3 reads CASRTGEMTDTQYF. CDR3 in DNA: TGTGCCAGTAGGACAGGGGAAATGACAGATACGCAGTATTTT.